This entry is about one T cell receptor (beta chain). Trimming removed 6 bases from V and 9 bases from J; junction bases left unmatched: 6. Germline CDR1 and CDR2: SNHLY and FYNNEI. The CDR3 has 13 amino acids. The record originates from a study of cytomegalovirus exposure and HLA in healthy donors. Generated by immunoSEQ multiplex PCR, the TCRdb table keeps only in-frame clones and is missing some. The repertoire has about 120,000 clones, 80% to 90% of them found once; the top ten carry 4% to 5.5%. Material for sequencing was PBMCs. V is TRBV2 and J is TRBJ2-1; TRBD2 matches 9 bases. The receptor comes from a man younger than 35 in good health and CMV-seropositive. In DNA form, the CDR3 reads TGTGCCAGCAGGTGGACTAGCGAGGGTGAGCAGTTCTTC. Translated, it gives CASRWTSEGEQFF.